The T cell receptor (beta chain) described here comes from a study of tumor and adjacent non-tumor tissue in lung cancer. Whole-study context: Patients comprised some eleven adenocarcinoma, a couple of squamous cell carcinoma and 1 small cell lung cancer. About 4.17 million productive TCRbeta reads were obtained per sample on average. Study outcomes and limitations: TCR diversity was significantly greater in tumor than normal lung tissue.

The template was RNA from unsorted bulk tissue. This non-tumor lung sample came from over 3 cm beyond the tumor edge. Chemotherapy-naive patients with new lung cancer underwent thoracic surgery in China, August–November 2014. Three rounds of nested PCR, following a modified ARM-PCR protocol, produced the TCRbeta library. TCRdb used MiXCR to reprocess the multiplex PCR reads, holding one entry per CDR3 protein. The data show tens of thousands of distinct CDR3 sequences, 61% seen once. V was clipped by 5 bases and J by 4 bases, with 15 bases between them. Germline V gene sequence: CDR1 SEHNR, CDR2 FQNEAQ (reference sequence). The CDR3 sequence is 14 residues long. Regarding this clonotype: Antigen: not known. A much larger clone lies one base from this, so it may be a read error.

The clonotype originates from a man between 65 and 85 years old with non-small cell lung cancer. Material: distant non-tumor lung tissue. The rearrangement joins TRBV7-9 to TRBJ2-7; a possible D gene is TRBD1 (5 bases). This CDR3 is CASSNGCRVYEQYF. CDR3 coding DNA: TGTGCCAGCAGCAACGGCTGCAGGGTATACGAGCAGTACTTC.